The present TCR beta chain was sequenced within a study of T cell clonality in common variable immunodeficiency. This clone has ten or more counts. The antigen is unknown. The CDR3 end lies 3 residues beyond the end of the read and is filled in from the germline J gene. CVID subjects had received replacement immunoglobulin for at least one year. Sequencing used immunoSEQ multiplex PCR; TCRdb keeps in-frame clones, though not all of them. The sample yields 25,000 to 35,000 clones, without any singletons. Study-wide results and caveats: TCRbeta clonality was increased in CVID versus healthy controls. Fewer deletions and N-nucleotide insertions were reportedly seen in common variable immunodeficiency TCR beta sequences.

Germline assignment: CDR1 GTSNPN and CDR2 SVGIG (reference sequence). The CDR3 runs to 14 residues. V shed 1 base and J 3 bases; nucleotides not matched to a gene: 3. Sequencing used peripheral blood mononuclear cells. This clonotype was obtained from a human donor with common variable immunodeficiency. The genes are TRBV30 and TRBJ1-5; 7 bases map to TRBD1. Partial CDR3 DNA: TGTGCCTGGAGTGAGGGACAGCCCAATCAGCCC. Translation: CAWSEGQPNQP. The entire CDR3 sequence reads CAWSEGQPNQPQHF. The whole variable domain, filled in from reference TRBV30 and TRBJ1-5, reads SQTIHQWPATLVQPVGSPLSLECTVEGTSNPNLYWYRQAAGRGLQLLFYSVGIGQISSEVPQNLSASRPQDRQFILSSKKLLLSDSGFYLCAWSEGQPNQPQHFGDGTRLSIL.